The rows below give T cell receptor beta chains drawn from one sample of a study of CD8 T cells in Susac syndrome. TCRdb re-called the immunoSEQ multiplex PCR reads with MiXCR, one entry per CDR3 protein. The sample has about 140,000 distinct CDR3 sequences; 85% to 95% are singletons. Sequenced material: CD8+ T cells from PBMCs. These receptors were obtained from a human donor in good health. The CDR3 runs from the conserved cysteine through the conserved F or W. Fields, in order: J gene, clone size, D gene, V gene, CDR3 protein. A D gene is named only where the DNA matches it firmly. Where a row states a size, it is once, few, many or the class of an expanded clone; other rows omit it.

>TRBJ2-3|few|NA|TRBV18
CASSQPGDTQYF
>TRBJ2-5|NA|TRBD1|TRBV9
CASSLGWGQGEETQYF
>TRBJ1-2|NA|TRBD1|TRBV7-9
CASSVTGRSGYTF
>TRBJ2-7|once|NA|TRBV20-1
CSAREGDTRQYF
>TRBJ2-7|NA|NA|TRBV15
CATSSLYYEQYF
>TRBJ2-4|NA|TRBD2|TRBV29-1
CSVERGSGSRGKNIQYF
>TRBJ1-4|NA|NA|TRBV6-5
CASSYGRDEKLFF
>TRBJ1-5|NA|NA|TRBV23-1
CARRSYNQPQHF
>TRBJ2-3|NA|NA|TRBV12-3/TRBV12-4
CASSPDGRPRGGDTQYF
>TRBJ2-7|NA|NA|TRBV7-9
CASSPSSEQYF
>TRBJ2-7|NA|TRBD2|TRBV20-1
CSATPGLADYEQYF
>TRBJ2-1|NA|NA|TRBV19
CASNPGVRYNEQFF
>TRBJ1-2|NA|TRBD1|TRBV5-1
CASSEHRGQDGYTF
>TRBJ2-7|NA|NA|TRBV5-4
CASSLEVAVDEQYF
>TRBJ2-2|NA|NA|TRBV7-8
CASSLTELFF
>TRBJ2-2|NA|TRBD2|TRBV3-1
CASSQDVGLAGVGELFF
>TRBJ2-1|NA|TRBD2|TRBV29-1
CSVLAGDRNEQFF
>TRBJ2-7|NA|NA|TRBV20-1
CSAREGTNSYEQYF
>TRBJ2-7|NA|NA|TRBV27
CASSSWAGEQYF
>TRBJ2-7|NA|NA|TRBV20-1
CSAMQRDYEQYF
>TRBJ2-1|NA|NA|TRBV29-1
CSVLDESYNEQFF
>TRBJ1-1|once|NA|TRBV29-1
CSALQGPNTEAFF
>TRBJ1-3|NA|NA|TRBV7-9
CASSPGNTIYF
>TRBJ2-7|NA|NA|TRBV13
CASQTGSPYEQYF
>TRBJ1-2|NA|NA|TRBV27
CASSASTGSGYTF
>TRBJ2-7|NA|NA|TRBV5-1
CASSLETAHYEQYF
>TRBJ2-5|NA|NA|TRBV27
CASSYVPGSGPETQYF
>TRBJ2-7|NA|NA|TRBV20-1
CSAREVQVYEQYF